What follows are 10 T cell receptor beta chains derived from one specimen sequenced in a study of T-cell reconstitution after alpha-beta-depleted transplantation in children. The authors prepared the TCRbeta library with unique molecular identifiers. TCRdb processed the PCR reads anew with MiXCR; each CDR3 protein has one entry. The sample holds 600,000 to 700,000 distinct CDR3 sequences, roughly 17% seen once. Here the sequenced sample was PBMCs from the stem cell graft donor, taken from the stem cell graft. These receptors were collected from a human donor who donated a stem cell graft to a child with acute myeloid leukemia.

The rearrangement uses TRBV2 and TRBJ1-4; D perhaps matches TRBD1 (5 bases). Germline V gene sequence: CDR1 SNHLY, CDR2 FYNNEI. V lost 7 bases and J 0 bases, leaving 9 bases between the germline ends. CDR3 size: 14 residues. The CDR3 sequence: CASKTVATNEKLFF. CDR3 coding DNA: TGTGCCAGCAAGACAGTTGCAACTAATGAAAAACTGTTTTTT.

This clonotype appeared many times. CDR3 DNA: TGTGCCAGCAGCTTAGCCCGGGGGGTCTACGAGCAGTACTTC. Protein product: CASSLARGVYEQYF. This chain uses TRBV11-2 with TRBJ2-7, with TRBD2 matching over 7 bases. The V segment lost 1 base and the J segment 3 bases; nucleotides outside the gene matches: 3. The CDR3 runs 14 residues. Germline CDR1 reads SGHAT; CDR2 reads FQNNGV.

The chain links TRBV6-5 to TRBJ1-6; 7 positions agree with TRBD1. The CDR3 covers 18 residues. The germline V gene encodes CDR1 MNHEY and CDR2 SVGAGI. V gave up 2 bases and J gave up 8 bases; unmatched junction bases: 15. In DNA, the CDR3 is TGTGCCAGCAGTTACGGCCCCGCAGGGGGAGATCTAGATTCACCCCTCCACTTT. Translating it yields CASSYGPAGGDLDSPLHF.

This clonotype appeared many times. The gene calls are TRBV15 and TRBJ1-1; TRBD1 aligns across 9 bases. The germline gives CDR1 LNHNV, CDR2 YYDKDF (reference sequence). This CDR3 contains 15 residues. Trimming at V came to 5 bases and at J to 2 bases, leaving 6 bases not matched to a gene. The CDR3 coding sequence is TGTGCCACCAGCGTAGCGGGACAGGGAAACACTGAAGCTTTCTTT. Translating gives CATSVAGQGNTEAFF. Full variable domain (outside the CDR3, taken from reference TRBV15 and TRBJ1-1): DAMVIQNPRYQVTQFGKPVTLSCSQTLNHNVMYWYQQKSSQAPKLLFHYYDKDFNNEADTPDNFQSRRPNTSFCFLDIRSPGLGDTAMYLCATSVAGQGNTEAFFGQGTRLTVV.

The gene calls are TRBV12-3 or TRBV12-4 and TRBJ2-5; D ambiguous. V was shortened by 4 bases and J by 6 bases, with 6 bases between the two germline ends. The CDR3 totals 11 residues. The CDR3 loop reads CASSSAQTQYF. In DNA form, the CDR3 reads TGTGCCAGCAGTTCTGCCCAGACCCAGTACTTC.

This clonotype has a handful of counts. This chain uses TRBV12-3 or TRBV12-4 with TRBJ2-5; D assignment may be TRBD1 or TRBD2 (5 bases each). This CDR3 spans 14 amino acids. Trimming cost V 6 bases and J 2 bases, with 13 bases left between them. The CDR3: CASRSGTIQETQYF. CDR3 DNA: TGTGCCAGCAGGTCCGGGACGATACAAGAGACCCAGTACTTC.

This clonotype was counted ten times or more. The V gene is TRBV20-1, the J gene TRBJ1-5; unclear D gene. Looked up from germline, CDR1 is DFQATT and CDR2 is SNEGSKA (reference sequence). The V end lost 6 bases, the J end lost 4 bases, and 13 bases lay between the germline ends. This CDR3 is built from 13 residues. CDR3 sequence reads: CSAQPDSNQPQHF. As DNA, the CDR3 is TGCAGTGCCCAGCCTGACTCAAATCAGCCCCAGCATTTT.

This clonotype was observed many times. The chain links TRBV20-1 to TRBJ2-1; D ambiguous. Trimming removed 5 bases from V and 0 bases from J, with 11 bases in between. The CDR3 length is 14 residues. Germline CDR1 reads DFQATT; CDR2 reads SNEGSKA (reference sequence). The CDR3 bases are TGCAGTGCTTCCGTGAGGAGCTCCTACAATGAGCAGTTCTTC. Translated: CSASVRSSYNEQFF.

With regard to this clonotype: This may be a read error, as it is one base from a much larger clone. The CDR3 sequence: CCARRTSGVYLVETQYF. CDR3 coding DNA: TGCTGTGCTAGGAGGACTAGCGGGGTATACTTGGTGGAGACCCAGTACTTC. The chain combines TRBV20-1 with TRBJ2-5, with 12 bases aligning to TRBD2. The CDR3 totals 17 residues. Germline V gene sequence: CDR1 DFQATT, CDR2 SNEGSKA (reference sequence).

A few counts support this clonotype. The chain links TRBV6-1 to TRBJ2-2; perhaps TRBD2 as D (6 bases). This CDR3 is built from 19 residues. The V end lost 7 bases, the J end lost 5 bases, and 29 bases lay between the germline ends. Germline CDR1 MNHNS, CDR2 SASEGT. The CDR3 region has the DNA TGTGCCAGCAAAAATGGATTGGCGACTAGGTGGGGTAGAACCGGGGAGCTGTTTTTT. Protein: CASKNGLATRWGRTGELFF.